These T cell receptor beta chains were read from a single sample in a study of cytomegalovirus exposure and HLA in healthy donors. Profiled with immunoSEQ multiplex PCR; TCRdb holds only in-frame clones, not every one. Its listing shows approximately 110,000 clones. The sample consisted of PBMCs. The receptors originated from a man aged 35 to 55 in good health and CMV-seronegative. CDR3s include the opening cysteine and the closing phenylalanine or tryptophan. A D gene is named only where the DNA matches it firmly.

TRBJ2-5 | - | TRBV6-1 | TGTGCCAGCAGACGACTCGTGCAAGAGACCCAGTACTTC | CASRRLVQETQYF
TRBJ2-2 | TRBD1 | TRBV11-3 | TGTGCCAGCAGCCCTGGGACAGGGGTTCGGATCGGGGAGCTGTTTTTT | CASSPGTGVRIGELFF
TRBJ2-7 | - | TRBV21-1 | TGTGCCAGCAGCAGAGGACAGGGCGGCTCCTACGAGCAGTACTTC | CASSRGQGGSYEQYF
TRBJ2-2 | TRBD2 | TRBV5-1 | TGCGCCAGCAGCTTGGCCGGGGGAGGGAACACCGGGGAACTGTTTTTT | CASSLAGGGNTGELFF
TRBJ1-5 | - | TRBV28 | TGTGCCAGCAGTCCGACAGGACAGAGCAATCAGCCCCAGCATTTT | CASSPTGQSNQPQHF
TRBJ2-7 | TRBD2 | TRBV6-6 | TGTGCCAGCAGTTATTGGCTAGCGGGAGGCGAGCAGTACTTC | CASSYWLAGGEQYF
TRBJ1-4 | - | TRBV2 | TGTGCCAGCAGTTGGGACAAAACAAAACTGTTTTTT | CASSWDKTKLFF
TRBJ1-1 | - | TRBV9 | TGTGCCAGCAGCGTAGATAGTGAAAGAAACACTGAAGCTTTCTTT | CASSVDSERNTEAFF
TRBJ2-3 | TRBD1 | TRBV11-3 | TGTGCCAGCAGCTTAAGGACAGGGCTGGATACGCAGTATTTT | CASSLRTGLDTQYF
TRBJ2-3 | TRBD1 | TRBV5-6 | TGTGCCAGCAGCTCCCGGGACAGGGGGACAGATACGCAGTATTTT | CASSSRDRGTDTQYF
TRBJ1-3 | - | TRBV6-1 | TGTGCCAGCAGTGCAACCCCGGGTTTTGTTGGAAACACCATATATTTT | CASSATPGFVGNTIYF
TRBJ2-7 | TRBD1 | TRBV6-5 | TGTGCCAGCAGTTCAGGGGACAGGGGCGTCCACGAGCAGTACTTC | CASSSGDRGVHEQYF
TRBJ1-2 | - | TRBV13 | TGTGCCAGCAGCTTACCGTTGTCAAGAGCTAACTATGGCTACACCTTC | CASSLPLSRANYGYTF
TRBJ1-1 | - | TRBV7-6 | TGTGCCAGCAGCTTAGGGACACCGAGGGGGATGAACACTGAAGCTTTCTTT | CASSLGTPRGMNTEAFF
TRBJ2-1 | - | TRBV10-3 | TGTGCCATCAGTGTTAACAATGAGCAGTTCTTC | CAISVNNEQFF
TRBJ2-1 | TRBD2 | TRBV9 | TGTGCCAGCAGCCGAAATCCCCCCACTAGCGGCTACAATGAGCAGTTCTTC | CASSRNPPTSGYNEQFF
TRBJ2-1 | TRBD2 | TRBV7-9 | TGTGCCAGCAGCTTACCGGGAGGGCCGTCCGAGCAGTTCTTC | CASSLPGGPSEQFF
TRBJ1-5 | - | TRBV7-6 | TGTGCCAGCAGCTTTGTACAGGCAGGCAATCAGCCCCAGCATTTT | CASSFVQAGNQPQHF
TRBJ2-1 | - | TRBV5-1 | TGCGCCAGCAGCTTGGCGTTGGTTCCAACTCTAGCGGAGCAGTTCTTC | CASSLALVPTLAEQFF
TRBJ2-1 | - | TRBV5-1 | TGCGCCAGCAGCTTGGGGCTAGCTACCCCGAGCGGTGAGCAGTTCTTC | CASSLGLATPSGEQFF
TRBJ2-7 | TRBD2 | TRBV5-6 | TGTGCCAGCAGCCTATCTAGGGGATTAGCGGGAGGACTCTACGAGCAGTACTTC | CASSLSRGLAGGLYEQYF
TRBJ1-3 | - | TRBV9 | TGTGCCAGCAGCGTTGGGGGGGCCCCTGGAAACACCATATATTTT | CASSVGGAPGNTIYF
TRBJ2-1 | - | TRBV21-1 | TGTGCCAGCAGCAAAGCGGACAGGGGGCGGAATGAGCAGTTCTTC | CASSKADRGRNEQFF
TRBJ1-1 | TRBD1 | TRBV10-3 | TGTGCCATCAGCCCCGGGACAGGCCTTGAAGCTTTCTTT | CAISPGTGLEAFF
TRBJ2-5 | - | TRBV30 | TGTGCCTGGACCTTAGCAGGGGAGACCCAGTACTTC | CAWTLAGETQYF
TRBJ1-4 | TRBD1 | TRBV18 | TGTGCCAGCTCACCCCCGCGCAGGGGGGTGGTGGAAAAACTGTTTTTT | CASSPPRRGVVEKLFF
TRBJ1-1 | TRBD1 | TRBV29-1 | TGCAGCGCCTCCAGGGGGGCTGAAGCTTTCTTT | CSASRGAEAFF
TRBJ2-1 | TRBD1 | TRBV5-1 | TGCGCCAGCAGCTTGCGGACAGGGGGGAATGAGCAGTTCTTC | CASSLRTGGNEQFF
TRBJ2-7 | TRBD1 | TRBV11-2 | TGTGCCAGCAGCTTGTACAGGGGCTACGAGCAGTACTTC | CASSLYRGYEQYF
TRBJ2-3 | TRBD1 | TRBV6-1 | TGTGCCAGCAGTCTACAGGGGACAGATACGCAGTATTTT | CASSLQGTDTQYF
TRBJ2-7 | - | TRBV2 | TGTGCCAGCAGTGAGAGAGGTAGGGGGCGCGGGGAATCCTACGAGCAGTACTTC | CASSERGRGRGESYEQYF
TRBJ2-3 | - | TRBV6-6 | TGTGCCAGCAGTTACTCACGGGCAGATACGCAGTATTTT | CASSYSRADTQYF
TRBJ1-1 | - | TRBV5-1 | TGCGCCAGCAGCTTAGTCCGGGAGAACACTGAAGCTTTCTTT | CASSLVRENTEAFF
TRBJ2-3 | TRBD2 | TRBV5-1 | TGCGCCAGCAGCCCTAGCGGGAGGGCAGATACGCAGTATTTT | CASSPSGRADTQYF
TRBJ2-1 | - | TRBV11-3 | TGTGCCAGCGGGAAGGGAGACAATGAGCAGTTCTTC | CASGKGDNEQFF
TRBJ2-7 | TRBD2 | TRBV7-3 | TGTGCCAGCAGCTTAACCTCGGGAGGGAGGTTCTCCTACGAGCAGTACTTC | CASSLTSGGRFSYEQYF
TRBJ2-2 | TRBD2 | TRBV11-3 | TGTGCCAGCAGCCCTCTTTCTCGGGGGGAGGGGGAGCTGTTTTTT | CASSPLSRGEGELFF
TRBJ2-7 | TRBD1 | TRBV5-6 | TGTGCCAGCAGCTTTGGGACAGGGGGGCTTGCCGAGCAGTACTTC | CASSFGTGGLAEQYF
TRBJ2-7 | - | TRBV6-6 | TGTGCCAGCAGTTATAGTGACAGAGCCTACGAGCAGTACTTC | CASSYSDRAYEQYF
TRBJ2-1 | TRBD1 | TRBV5-1 | TGCGCCAGCAGCCCCGGACAGGGGTTCAATGAGCAGTTCTTC | CASSPGQGFNEQFF
TRBJ1-2 | - | TRBV11-3 | TGTGCCAGCAGCTTAGGGGAGGTAGTGAACTATGGCTACACCTTC | CASSLGEVVNYGYTF
TRBJ1-1 | - | TRBV30 | TGTGCCTGGAGTAGTGGACTGTTAGACACTGAAGCTTTCTTT | CAWSSGLLDTEAFF
TRBJ2-2 | TRBD1 | TRBV10-3 | TGTGCCACCAACTCCGGGACAGGGGAGGTCGGGGAGCTGTTTTTT | CATNSGTGEVGELFF
TRBJ1-5 | - | TRBV5-6 | TGTGCCAGCAGCTTGGAGGGGCAGGGCCAAAGTCAGCCCCAGCATTTT | CASSLEGQGQSQPQHF
TRBJ1-1 | TRBD1 | TRBV7-8 | TGTGCCAGCAGCCAAGGGACAGGGGGTACTGAAGCTTTCTTT | CASSQGTGGTEAFF
TRBJ1-5 | - | TRBV28 | TGTGCCAGCAGTTTAAATAGTTATAGCAATCAGCCCCAGCATTTT | CASSLNSYSNQPQHF
TRBJ2-1 | - | TRBV27 | TGTGCCAGCAGTGCGGTCGAGGAGCCCTCCTACAATGAGCAGTTCTTC | CASSAVEEPSYNEQFF